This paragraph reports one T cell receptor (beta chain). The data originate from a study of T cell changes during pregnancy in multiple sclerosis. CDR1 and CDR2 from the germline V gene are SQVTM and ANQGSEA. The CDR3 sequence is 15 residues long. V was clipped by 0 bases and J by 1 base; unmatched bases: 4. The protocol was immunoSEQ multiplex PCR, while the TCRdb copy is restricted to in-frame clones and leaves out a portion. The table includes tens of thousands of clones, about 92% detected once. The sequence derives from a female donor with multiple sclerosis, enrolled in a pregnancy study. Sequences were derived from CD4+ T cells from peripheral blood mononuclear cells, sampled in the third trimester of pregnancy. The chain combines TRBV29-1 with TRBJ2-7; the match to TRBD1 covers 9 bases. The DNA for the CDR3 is TGCAGCGTTGAAGAGCCGGGACAGGGTTCCTACGAGCAGTACTTC. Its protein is CSVEEPGQGSYEQYF.